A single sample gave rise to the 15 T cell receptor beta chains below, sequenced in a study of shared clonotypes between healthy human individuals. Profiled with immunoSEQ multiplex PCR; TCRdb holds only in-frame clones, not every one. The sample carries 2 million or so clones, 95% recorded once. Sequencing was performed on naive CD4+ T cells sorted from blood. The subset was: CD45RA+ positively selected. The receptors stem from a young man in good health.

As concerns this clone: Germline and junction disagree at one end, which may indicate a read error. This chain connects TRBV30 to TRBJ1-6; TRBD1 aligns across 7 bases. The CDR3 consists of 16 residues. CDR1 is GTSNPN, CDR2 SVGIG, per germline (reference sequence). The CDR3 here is CVWLLAGTAHNSPLHF. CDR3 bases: TGTGTCTGGCTCTTGGCCGGGACAGCACATAATTCACCCCTCCACTTT.

The CDR3 is CASSLSLVDTQYF. CDR3 nucleotide sequence: TGCGCCAGCAGCTTGTCCCTAGTAGATACGCAGTATTTT. The chain recombines TRBV5-1 with TRBJ2-3; D unresolved. V lost 1 base and J lost 5, with 8 bases in between. The CDR3 runs to 13 residues. CDR1 and CDR2 (germline): SGHRS, YFSETQ.

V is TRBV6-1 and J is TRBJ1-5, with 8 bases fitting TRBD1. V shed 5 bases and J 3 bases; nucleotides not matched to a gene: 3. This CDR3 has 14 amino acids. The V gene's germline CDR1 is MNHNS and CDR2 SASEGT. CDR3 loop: CASSRTGNNQPQHF. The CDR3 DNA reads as TGTGCCAGCAGTCGGACAGGGAACAATCAGCCCCAGCATTTT.

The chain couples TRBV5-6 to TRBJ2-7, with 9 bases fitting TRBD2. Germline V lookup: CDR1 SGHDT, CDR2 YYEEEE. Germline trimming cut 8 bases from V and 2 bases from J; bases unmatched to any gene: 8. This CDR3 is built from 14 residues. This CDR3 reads CASLSGGQTYEQYF. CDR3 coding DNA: TGTGCCAGTCTTAGCGGGGGACAAACCTACGAGCAGTACTTC.

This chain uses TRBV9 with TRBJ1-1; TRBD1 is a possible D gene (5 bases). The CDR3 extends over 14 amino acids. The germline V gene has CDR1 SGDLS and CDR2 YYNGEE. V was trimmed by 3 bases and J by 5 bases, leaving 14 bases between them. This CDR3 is CASSGQPLGTEAFF. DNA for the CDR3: TGTGCCAGCAGCGGACAGCCCCTGGGGACTGAAGCTTTCTTT. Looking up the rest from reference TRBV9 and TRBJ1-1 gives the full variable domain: DSGVTQTPKHLITATGQRVTLRCSPRSGDLSVYWYQQSLDQGLQFLIQYYNGEERAKGNILERFSAQQFPDLHSELNLSSLELGDSALYFCASSGQPLGTEAFFGQGTRLTVV.

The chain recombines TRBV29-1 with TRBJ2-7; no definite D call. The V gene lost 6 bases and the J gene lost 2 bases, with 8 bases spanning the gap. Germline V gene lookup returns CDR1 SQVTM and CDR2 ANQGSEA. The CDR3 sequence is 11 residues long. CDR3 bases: TGCAGCGTCCCGGGCACCTACGAGCAGTACTTC. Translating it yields CSVPGTYEQYF.

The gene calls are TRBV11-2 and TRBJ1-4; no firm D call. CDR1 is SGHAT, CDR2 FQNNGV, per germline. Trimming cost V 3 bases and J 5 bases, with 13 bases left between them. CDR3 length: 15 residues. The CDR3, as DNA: TGTGCCAGCAGCTTCTGGGGAAGACTGAATGAAAAACTGTTTTTT. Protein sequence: CASSFWGRLNEKLFF.

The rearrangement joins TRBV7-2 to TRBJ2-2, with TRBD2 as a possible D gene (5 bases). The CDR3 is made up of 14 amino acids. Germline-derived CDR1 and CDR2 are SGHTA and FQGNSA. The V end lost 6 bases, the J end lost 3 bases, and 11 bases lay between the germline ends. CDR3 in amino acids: CASRQRVHTGELFF. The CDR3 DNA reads TGTGCCAGCAGGCAGAGGGTTCACACCGGGGAGCTGTTTTTT.

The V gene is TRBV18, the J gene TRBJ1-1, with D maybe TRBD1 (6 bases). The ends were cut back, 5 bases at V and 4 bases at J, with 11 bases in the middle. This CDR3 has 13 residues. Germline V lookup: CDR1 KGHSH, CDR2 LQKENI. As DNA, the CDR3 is TGTGCCAGCTCAGCGGCAGGGGCCACTGAAGCTTTCTTT. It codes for CASSAAGATEAFF.

CDR3 DNA sequence: TGTGCCAGCAGCTTAGGACTAGCGGGGCGGGAGACCCAGTACTTC. As protein: CASSLGLAGRETQYF. The rearrangement joins TRBV11-2 to TRBJ2-5; 11 bases are shared with TRBD2. V was clipped by 1 base and J by 5 bases; unmatched bases: 3. CDR3 size: 15 residues. Germline V gene data show CDR1 as SGHAT and CDR2 as FQNNGV.

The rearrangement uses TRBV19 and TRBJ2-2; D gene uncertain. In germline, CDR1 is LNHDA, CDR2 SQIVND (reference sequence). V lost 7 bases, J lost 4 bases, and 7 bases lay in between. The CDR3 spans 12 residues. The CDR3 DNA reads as TGTGCCAGTAACAAGGTCACCGGGGAGCTGTTTTTT. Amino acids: CASNKVTGELFF.

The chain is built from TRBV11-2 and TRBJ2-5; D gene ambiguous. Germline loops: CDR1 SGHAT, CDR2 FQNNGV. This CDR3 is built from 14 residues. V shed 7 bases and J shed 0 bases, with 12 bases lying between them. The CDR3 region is CASTPLLYQETQYF. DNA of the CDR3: TGTGCCAGCACCCCGCTGCTGTACCAAGAGACCCAGTACTTC.

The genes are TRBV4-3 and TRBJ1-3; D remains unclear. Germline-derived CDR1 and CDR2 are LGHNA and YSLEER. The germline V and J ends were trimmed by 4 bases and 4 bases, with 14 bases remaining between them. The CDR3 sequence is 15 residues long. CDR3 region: CASSLAGNAGNTIYF. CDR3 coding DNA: TGCGCCAGCAGCCTCGCCGGTAACGCCGGAAACACCATATATTTT.

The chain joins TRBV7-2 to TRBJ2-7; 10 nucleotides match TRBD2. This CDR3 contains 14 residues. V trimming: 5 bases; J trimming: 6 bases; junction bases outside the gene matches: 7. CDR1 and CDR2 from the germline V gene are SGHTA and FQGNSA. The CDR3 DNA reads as TGTGCCAGCAGCCCCACTAGCGGGGTAACCGAGCAGTACTTC. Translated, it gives CASSPTSGVTEQYF.

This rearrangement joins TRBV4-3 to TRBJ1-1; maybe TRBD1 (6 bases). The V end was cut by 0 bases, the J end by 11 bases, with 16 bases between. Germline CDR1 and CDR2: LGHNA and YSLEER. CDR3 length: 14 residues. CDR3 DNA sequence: TGCGCCAGCAGCCAAGAACAGGGACGTAACGGGGCTTTCTTT. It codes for CASSQEQGRNGAFF.